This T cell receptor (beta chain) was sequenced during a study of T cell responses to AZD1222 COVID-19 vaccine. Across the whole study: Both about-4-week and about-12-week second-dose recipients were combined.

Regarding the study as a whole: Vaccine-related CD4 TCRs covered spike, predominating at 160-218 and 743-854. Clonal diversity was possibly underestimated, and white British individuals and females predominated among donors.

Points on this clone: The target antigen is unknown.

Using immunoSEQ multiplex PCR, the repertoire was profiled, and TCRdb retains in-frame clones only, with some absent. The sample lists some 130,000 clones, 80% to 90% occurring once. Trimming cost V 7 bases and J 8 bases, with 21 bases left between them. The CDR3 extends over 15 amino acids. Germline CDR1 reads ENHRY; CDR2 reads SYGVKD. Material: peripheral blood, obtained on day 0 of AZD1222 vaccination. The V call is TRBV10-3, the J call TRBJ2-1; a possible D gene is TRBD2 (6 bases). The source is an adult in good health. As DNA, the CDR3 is TGTGCCATCAAGGGTGAGTCAGGAGGGCACCATGAGCAGTTCTTC. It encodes CAIKGESGGHHEQFF.